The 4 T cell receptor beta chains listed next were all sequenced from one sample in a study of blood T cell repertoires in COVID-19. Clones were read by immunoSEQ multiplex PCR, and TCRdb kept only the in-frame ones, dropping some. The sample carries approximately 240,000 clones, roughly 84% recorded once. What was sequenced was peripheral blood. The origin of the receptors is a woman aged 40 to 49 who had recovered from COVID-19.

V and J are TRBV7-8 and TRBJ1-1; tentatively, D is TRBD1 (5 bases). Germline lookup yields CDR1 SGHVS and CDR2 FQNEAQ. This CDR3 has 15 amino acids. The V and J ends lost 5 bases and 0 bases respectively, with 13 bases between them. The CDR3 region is CASSQRPGLNTEAFF. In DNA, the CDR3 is TGTGCCAGCAGCCAGCGACCAGGGTTGAACACTGAAGCTTTCTTT. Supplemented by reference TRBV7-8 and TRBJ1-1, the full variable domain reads GAGVSQSPRYKVAKRGQDVALRCDPISGHVSLFWYQQALGQGPEFLTYFQNEAQLDKSGLPSDRFFAERPEGSVSTLKIQRTQQEDSAVYLCASSQRPGLNTEAFFGQGTRLTVV.

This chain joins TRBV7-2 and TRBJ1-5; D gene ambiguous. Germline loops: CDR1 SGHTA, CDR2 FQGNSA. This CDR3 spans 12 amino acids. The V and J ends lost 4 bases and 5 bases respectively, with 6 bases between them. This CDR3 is CASSSGYQPQHF. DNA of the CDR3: TGTGCCAGCAGCTCCGGGTATCAGCCCCAGCATTTT.

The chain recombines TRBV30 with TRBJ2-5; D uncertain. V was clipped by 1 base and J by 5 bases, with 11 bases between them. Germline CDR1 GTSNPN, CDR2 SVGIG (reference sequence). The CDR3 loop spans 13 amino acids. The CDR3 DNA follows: TGTGCCTGGAGTGACAGTTTTGGTGAGACCCAGTACTTC. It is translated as CAWSDSFGETQYF.

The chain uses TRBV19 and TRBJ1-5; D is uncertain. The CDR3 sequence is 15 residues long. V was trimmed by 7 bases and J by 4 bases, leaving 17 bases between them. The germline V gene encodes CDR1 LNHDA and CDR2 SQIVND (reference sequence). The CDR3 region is CASTPGWQRNQPQHF. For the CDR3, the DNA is TGTGCCAGTACCCCCGGGTGGCAGAGAAATCAGCCCCAGCATTTT.